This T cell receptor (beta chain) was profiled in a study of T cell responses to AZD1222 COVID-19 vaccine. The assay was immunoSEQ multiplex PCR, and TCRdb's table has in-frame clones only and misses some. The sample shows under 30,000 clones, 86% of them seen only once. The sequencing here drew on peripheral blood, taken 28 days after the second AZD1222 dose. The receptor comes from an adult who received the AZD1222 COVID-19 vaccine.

The CDR3: CASSYLRLYQETQYF. CDR3 DNA: TGTGCCAGCAGTTATTTGAGACTTTACCAAGAGACCCAGTACTTC. The chain links TRBV6-5 to TRBJ2-5; unclear D gene. Germline CDR1 reads MNHEY; CDR2 reads SVGAGI. The ends were cut back, 3 bases at V and 0 bases at J, with 11 bases in the middle. The CDR3 is made up of 15 amino acids.